These 10 T cell receptor beta chains were all obtained from the same sample, sequenced in a study of shared clonotypes between healthy human individuals. The naive CD8 population came from CD45RO-negative cells selected for CCR7, without terminally differentiated effector memory CD45RA+ cells. The repertoire was sequenced with immunoSEQ multiplex PCR; TCRdb's copy has only in-frame clones and lacks some. The sample lists a few hundred thousand clones, nearly 97% seen once, with 0.1% to 0.11% in the top ten. Sequenced: naive CD8+ T cells sorted from blood. These receptors originate from a woman in her twenties or thirties in good health.

The chain recombines TRBV27 with TRBJ2-1; maybe TRBD2 (6 bases). V was clipped by 4 bases and J by 8 bases, with 24 bases between them. CDR1 is MNHEY and CDR2 is SMNVEV in the germline V gene (reference sequence). The CDR3 extends over 17 amino acids. CDR3 sequence: CASSSLIGTRGVDEQFF. The CDR3 bases are TGTGCCAGCAGTTCCCTCATCGGGACTCGAGGAGTCGATGAGCAGTTCTTC.

The chain uses TRBV5-4 and TRBJ2-1; TRBD2 matches 11 bases. The CDR3 spans 16 residues. The germline gives CDR1 SGHNT, CDR2 YYREEE (reference sequence). V gave up 6 bases and J gave up 1 base; unmatched junction bases: 6. Here the CDR3 DNA reads TGTGCCAGCACCACGTTAGCGGGAGGGTCCTACAATGAGCAGTTCTTC. Its translation is CASTTLAGGSYNEQFF.

The J gene is TRBJ2-1, the V gene TRBV19, with a tentative D call TRBD1 (5 bases). Trimming cost V 4 bases and J 7 bases, with 8 bases left between them. Germline CDR1 reads LNHDA; CDR2 reads SQIVND (reference sequence). The CDR3 covers 12 residues. The CDR3 sequence is CASSTTENEQFF. The CDR3 coding sequence is TGTGCCAGTAGTACGACAGAGAATGAGCAGTTCTTC.

This sequence joins TRBV27 and TRBJ2-7, with D hard to call. V was trimmed by 5 bases and J by 4 bases, leaving 3 bases between them. CDR3 size: 10 residues. Per the germline V gene, CDR1 is MNHEY and CDR2 is SMNVEV (reference sequence). The CDR3 protein is CASSGYEQYF. DNA of the CDR3: TGTGCCAGCAGTGGGTACGAGCAGTACTTC.

The V gene is TRBV28, the J gene TRBJ1-1; 10 bases align to TRBD1. This CDR3 has 15 residues. After removal of 5 bases from V and 4 bases from J, the junction contained 7 bases not matched to a gene. Germline CDR1 is MDHEN and CDR2 is SYDVKM. CDR3 sequence reads: CASSGGTGVGTEAFF. For the CDR3, the DNA is TGTGCCAGCAGTGGGGGGACAGGGGTGGGCACTGAAGCTTTCTTT.

The chain is built from TRBV19 and TRBJ1-5, with D perhaps matching TRBD1 (6 bases). Trimming removed 5 bases from V and 3 bases from J, with 20 bases in between. The germline CDR1 and CDR2 sequences are LNHDA and SQIVND (reference sequence). The CDR3 length is 17 residues. This chain's CDR3 is CASSPDQRDTPNQPQHF. In nucleotides, the CDR3 is TGTGCCAGTAGTCCTGACCAGCGGGACACCCCCAATCAGCCCCAGCATTTT.

The chain combines TRBV4-1 with TRBJ1-2; perhaps TRBD1 as D (6 bases). The V end was cut by 4 bases, the J end by 3 bases, with 21 bases between. CDR3 length: 17 amino acids. Germline CDR1 and CDR2: MGHRA and YSYEKL. CDR3 in DNA: TGCGCCAGCAGCCCGACTAAGGGGGGGGTTTCGCACTATGGCTACACCTTC. It encodes CASSPTKGGVSHYGYTF.

V gene TRBV11-2 combines with J gene TRBJ2-3; 13 bases are a match to TRBD2. Germline V gives CDR1 SGHAT, CDR2 FQNNGV. V was clipped by 1 base and J by 1 base; unmatched bases: 8. CDR3 length: 19 residues. This CDR3 is CASSLGATSGRMGTDTQYF. The CDR3 DNA is TGTGCCAGCAGCTTAGGGGCGACTAGCGGGAGGATGGGCACAGATACGCAGTATTTT.

This clone was counted once. V and J are TRBV7-8 and TRBJ2-1; D is possibly TRBD1 (6 bases). This CDR3 contains 17 residues. V shed 4 bases and J shed 5 bases, with 21 bases lying between them. Per the germline V gene, CDR1 is SGHVS and CDR2 is FQNEAQ. The CDR3 bases are TGTGCCAGCAGCTCACCCAGAAGGGGGTTGTATGACAATGAGCAGTTCTTC. This translates into CASSSPRRGLYDNEQFF.

The CDR3 spells CASSLVQVGTGELFF. The CDR3 coding sequence is TGTGCCAGCAGCTTAGTACAGGTTGGCACCGGGGAGCTGTTTTTT. The J gene is TRBJ2-2, the V gene TRBV11-2; D is possibly TRBD1 (5 bases). Germline loops: CDR1 SGHAT, CDR2 FQNNGV. The CDR3 extends over 15 amino acids. The germline V and J ends were trimmed by 1 base and 4 bases, with 10 bases remaining between them.